The clone carrying this TCR beta chain was observed a single time. The record originates from a study of T cell changes during pregnancy in multiple sclerosis. TCRdb's table, derived via immunoSEQ multiplex PCR, lists solely in-frame clones and lacks some. The sample holds tens of thousands of clones, 93% seen once. V was clipped by 1 base and J by 3 bases, with 9 bases between them. Germline V gene lookup returns CDR1 SGHTA and CDR2 FQGTGA. The CDR3 covers 14 residues. This TCR was recovered from a female donor with multiple sclerosis, enrolled in a pregnancy study. The chain joins TRBV7-3 to TRBJ1-1, with D maybe TRBD1 (6 bases). Sample: peripheral blood, taken after pregnancy. The CDR3 DNA reads as TGTGCCAGCAGCTTAATGGGGGCTGACACTGAAGCTTTCTTT. This gives the protein CASSLMGADTEAFF.